Shown below are 24 T cell receptor beta chains from a single sample sequenced in a study of response to subunit inactivated influenza vaccine. A single record per CDR3 protein comes from TCRdb applying MiXCR to the RT-PCR reads. This table holds some 550,000 distinct CDR3 sequences, approximately 24% found once. These records were also assigned to another study, of T cells expressing NK-cell markers. That report notes: What made the TCR beta cDNA was 5'RACE template switching with UMIs.

Here the sequenced sample was CD4+ T cells sorted from PBMCs, taken approximately 12 days after vaccination. These receptors all stem from a man in his forties or fifties who received an inactivated influenza vaccine.

The V call is TRBV5-1, the J call TRBJ2-1, with 8 positions matching TRBD2. Unmatched junction bases numbered 6, after V lost 4 bases and J lost 0 bases. Germline V gene sequence: CDR1 SGHRS, CDR2 YFSETQ. This CDR3 spans 16 amino acids. CDR3 loop: CASSESSGSSYNEQFF. CDR3 nucleotides: TGCGCCAGCAGCGAATCCAGCGGGAGCTCCTACAATGAGCAGTTCTTC.

The chain combines TRBV2 with TRBJ2-6; 9 nucleotides line up with TRBD1. The V gene's germline CDR1 is SNHLY and CDR2 FYNNEI. The V segment lost 7 bases and the J segment 10 bases; nucleotides outside the gene matches: 5. The CDR3 totals 13 residues. The CDR3 coding sequence is TGTGCCAGCAATACGGGACAGGGTAACGTCCTGACTTTC. It specifies CASNTGQGNVLTF.

This clonotype was counted a few times. CDR3 loop: CASSQSNPGELFF. CDR3 coding DNA: TGTGCCAGCAGCCAAAGTAATCCCGGGGAGCTGTTTTTT. The rearrangement joins TRBV3-1 to TRBJ2-2, with D unresolved. Germline V gene lookup returns CDR1 LGHDT and CDR2 YNNKEL (reference sequence). This CDR3 contains 13 residues. With 2 bases removed from V and 6 bases from J, the gap between germline ends came to 7 bases.

Concerning this clonotype: Germline and junction disagree at one end, which may indicate a read error. The rearrangement uses TRBV18 and TRBJ1-1; D gene unclear. CDR3 length: 13 residues. Germline lookup yields CDR1 KGHSH and CDR2 LQKENI. The CDR3 DNA is TGTGCCACCTCACTCACCGGGGATGGGGAAGCTTTCTTT. It specifies CATSLTGDGEAFF.

The CDR3 sequence: CASSSSGTELRETQYF. The CDR3 nucleotides are TGTGCCAGCAGTTCCTCCGGGACAGAGCTTCGAGAGACCCAGTACTTC. V usage is TRBV12-3 or TRBV12-4 and J usage is TRBJ2-5, with TRBD1 matching over 7 bases. This CDR3 region has 16 residues. V lost 4 bases, J lost 4 bases, and 12 bases stayed unmatched.

This clonotype was recorded a few times. J is TRBJ2-4 and V is TRBV29-1; D possibly corresponds to TRBD1 (5 bases). Germline CDR1 and CDR2: SQVTM and ANQGSEA. CDR3 size: 14 residues. Trimming took off 0 bases at V and 2 bases at J, with 8 bases between the two ends. CDR3 nucleotides: TGCAGCGTTGAAGACTCAGGGCCCAAAAACATTCAGTACTTC. It translates to CSVEDSGPKNIQYF.

This clonotype was detected a few times. The chain employs TRBV28 and TRBJ1-4, with TRBD1 as a possible D gene (6 bases). CDR1 is MDHEN and CDR2 is SYDVKM in the germline V gene. The CDR3 sequence is 16 residues long. V was shortened by 7 bases and J by 0 bases, with 15 bases between the two germline ends. The CDR3 region has the DNA TGTGCCAGCACCCTCGAGGGGGGGGCAACTAATGAAAAACTGTTTTTT. Its translation is CASTLEGGATNEKLFF.

This clonotype was seen only a few times. The chain joins TRBV6-1 to TRBJ2-2; D may be TRBD2 (6 bases). CDR3 size: 16 residues. V was cut by 6 bases and J by 6 bases, with 20 bases left in between. Germline CDR1 MNHNS, CDR2 SASEGT. As DNA, the CDR3 is TGTGCCAGCAGAGGCACCTTAGCAGGAGGGTCCGGGGAGCTGTTTTTT. It yields the protein CASRGTLAGGSGELFF.

The genes are TRBV12-3 or TRBV12-4 and TRBJ2-7; D may be TRBD2 (6 bases). CDR3 size: 17 residues. The V and J ends lost 5 bases and 5 bases respectively, with 25 bases between them. The CDR3 region has the DNA TGTGCCAGCAGTCCCCCATGGAGGGCCCCGCGCAGGGACGAGCAGTACTTC. It encodes CASSPPWRAPRRDEQYF.

The chain is built from TRBV29-1 and TRBJ2-3, with TRBD2 matching 8 bases. The V and J ends lost 8 bases and 2 bases, in that order; junction bases with no gene match: 12. Per germline, CDR1 SQVTM and CDR2 ANQGSEA. The CDR3 spans 15 residues. In DNA form, the CDR3 reads TGCAGCACAGCCGGGAGTAGCGGGGACACAGATACGCAGTATTTT. Translated, it gives CSTAGSSGDTDTQYF.

V usage is TRBV9 and J usage is TRBJ1-1; D is ambiguous. V was pared by 4 bases and J by 4 bases, with 17 bases between. CDR3 length: 15 residues. Germline assignment: CDR1 SGDLS and CDR2 YYNGEE. As DNA, the CDR3 is TGTGCCAGCAGCACTTTCACATTCGGGGTCACTGAAGCTTTCTTT. Residues: CASSTFTFGVTEAFF. Drawing the rest from reference TRBV9 and TRBJ1-1, the complete variable domain is DSGVTQTPKHLITATGQRVTLRCSPRSGDLSVYWYQQSLDQGLQFLIQYYNGEERAKGNILERFSAQQFPDLHSELNLSSLELGDSALYFCASSTFTFGVTEAFFGQGTRLTVV.

This clonotype was seen just once. The CDR3 nucleotides are TGCGCCAGCAGCAGGGACAGAAAAACCGGGGAGCTGTTTTTT. Translation: CASSRDRKTGELFF. The chain couples TRBV5-1 to TRBJ2-2, with 7 bases identical to TRBD1. Germline V gene data show CDR1 as SGHRS and CDR2 as YFSETQ. The CDR3 covers 14 residues. V was clipped by 4 bases and J by 5 bases; unmatched bases: 5.

This clonotype was seen a few times. The chain links TRBV5-4 to TRBJ2-2; 7 bases are a match to TRBD2. Trimming at V came to 0 bases and at J to 5 bases, leaving 10 bases not matched to a gene. The CDR3 runs to 17 residues. Germline assignment: CDR1 SGHNT and CDR2 YYREEE (reference sequence). DNA for the CDR3: TGTGCCAGCAGCTTGGCTGGGGCGGGAGTATTGACCGGGGAGCTGTTTTTT. Its protein product is CASSLAGAGVLTGELFF.

This chain joins TRBV6-1 and TRBJ1-4; weak D call: TRBD1 (5 bases). The germline V gene encodes CDR1 MNHNS and CDR2 SASEGT. V lost 2 bases, J lost 4 bases, and 23 bases lay in between. The length of the CDR3 is 19 residues. The CDR3: CASSEFVSGRTTFNEKLFF. The CDR3 nucleotides are TGTGCCAGCAGTGAATTCGTGTCGGGACGGACTACCTTTAATGAAAAACTGTTTTTT.

The rearrangement uses TRBV4-2 and TRBJ1-2; D is unclear. This CDR3 contains 16 residues. Germline assignment: CDR1 LGHNA and CDR2 YNFKEQ. Trimming stripped 0 bases from V and 7 bases from J, with 18 bases between. Written as DNA, the CDR3 is TGTGCCAGCAGCCAAGATAGGGCGCCTATAGCGGGTGGCTACACCTTC. Amino acid sequence: CASSQDRAPIAGGYTF.

The genes are TRBV7-9 and TRBJ1-1; D possibly corresponds to TRBD1 (5 bases). V lost 1 base to trimming and J lost 10 bases, with 10 bases between them. CDR1 is SEHNR and CDR2 is FQNEAQ in the germline V gene (reference sequence). This CDR3 has 12 amino acids. For the CDR3, the DNA is TGTGCCAGCAGCTTAGAAAACCAGGGAGCTTTCTTT. The encoded protein is CASSLENQGAFF.

This clonotype was observed a handful of times. The V and J genes are TRBV6-4 and TRBJ2-2; D ambiguous. The CDR3 runs 10 residues. Germline V lookup: CDR1 MRHNA, CDR2 SNTAGT. Between the trimmed V and J ends, which lost 4 bases and 9 bases, there was a span of 3 bases. The CDR3 protein is CASSAWELFF. The CDR3 region has the DNA TGTGCCAGCAGTGCTTGGGAGCTGTTTTTT.

The chain is built from TRBV20-1 and TRBJ2-2, with D uncertain. This CDR3 has 14 residues. From germline, CDR1 is DFQATT and CDR2 SNEGSKA (reference sequence). Trimming took 6 bases from V and 2 from J, leaving 13 bases between them. Here the CDR3 reads CSARPPQNTGELFF. The CDR3 DNA sequence: TGCAGTGCGCGGCCCCCGCAAAACACCGGGGAGCTGTTTTTT.

This clonotype was recorded many times. This chain joins TRBV6-1 and TRBJ2-7; 7 positions agree with TRBD1. V lost 7 bases, J lost 2 bases, and 5 bases stayed unmatched. CDR1 MNHNS and CDR2 SASEGT come from the germline V gene. The CDR3 contains 13 residues. In DNA, the CDR3 is TGTGCCAGCATGGGCAGGGGGACCTACGAGCAGTACTTC. Protein product: CASMGRGTYEQYF.

A few counts support this clonotype. This chain connects TRBV7-2 to TRBJ2-7; 10 bases are shared with TRBD2. V was pared by 3 bases and J by 6 bases, with 5 bases of the junction left unmatched. The CDR3 contains 14 residues. In germline, CDR1 is SGHTA, CDR2 FQGNSA. The CDR3 bases are TGTGCCAGCAGCTTCAGGACTAGCGGCGGCGAGCAGTACTTC. Translating gives CASSFRTSGGEQYF.

The gene calls are TRBV4-3 and TRBJ1-5; D possibly corresponds to TRBD1 (5 bases). Germline CDR1 reads LGHNA; CDR2 reads YSLEER. The CDR3 contains 15 residues. V shed 0 bases and J shed 7 bases, with 13 bases lying between them. The DNA for the CDR3 is TGCGCCAGCAGCCAAGACGGGCAGGGTAGGCAGCCCCAGCATTTT. Its translation: CASSQDGQGRQPQHF.

This clonotype was seen just once. V usage is TRBV5-1 and J usage is TRBJ1-1; 7 bases are a match to TRBD1. Trimming removed 4 bases from V and 0 bases from J; junction bases left unmatched: 6. The CDR3 runs 15 residues. Germline V CDR1 and CDR2: SGHRS, YFSETQ. CDR3: CASSPSGTVNTEAFF. The CDR3 DNA sequence: TGCGCCAGCAGCCCAAGCGGGACAGTGAACACTGAAGCTTTCTTT.

The V gene is TRBV3-1, the J gene TRBJ1-4; no definite D call. V shed 5 bases and J shed 11 bases, with 12 bases lying between them. Germline V gene data show CDR1 as LGHDT and CDR2 as YNNKEL (reference sequence). CDR3 length: 12 amino acids. DNA of the CDR3: TGTGCCAGCAGCGCAAACCTGGGGAAACTGTTTTTT. Its protein product is CASSANLGKLFF.

This clonotype occurred many times. The gene calls are TRBV12-3 or TRBV12-4 and TRBJ2-2; D remains unclear. Between the trimmed V and J ends, which lost 2 bases and 4 bases, there was a span of 11 bases. The CDR3 spans 15 residues. CDR3 protein: CASSLSRFRTGELFF. DNA of the CDR3: TGTGCCAGCAGTTTATCCCGATTCCGCACCGGGGAGCTGTTTTTT.